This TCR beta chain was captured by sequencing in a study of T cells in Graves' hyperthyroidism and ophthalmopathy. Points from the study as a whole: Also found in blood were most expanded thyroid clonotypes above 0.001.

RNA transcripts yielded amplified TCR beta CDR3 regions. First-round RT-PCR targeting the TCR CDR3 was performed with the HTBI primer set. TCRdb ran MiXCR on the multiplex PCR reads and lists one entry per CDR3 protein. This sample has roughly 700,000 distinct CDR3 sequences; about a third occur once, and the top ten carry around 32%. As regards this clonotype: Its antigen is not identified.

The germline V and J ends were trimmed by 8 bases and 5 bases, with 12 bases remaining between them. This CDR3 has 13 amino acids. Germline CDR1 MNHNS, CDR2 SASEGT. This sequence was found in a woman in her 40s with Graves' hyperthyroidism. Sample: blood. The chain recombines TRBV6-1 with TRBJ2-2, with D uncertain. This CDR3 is CASGPTQTGELFF. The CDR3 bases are TGTGCCAGCGGTCCGACCCAGACCGGGGAGCTGTTTTTT.